This record looks at one T cell receptor beta chain sequence and its context. Its antigen remains unidentified. Every diagnosis used clinical symptoms, serum thyroxine and TRAb, thyroid ultrasound and orbital computed tomography. The CDR3 is 16 amino acids. V lost 4 bases to trimming and J lost 3 bases; unmatched junction nucleotides: 9. CDR1 is SQVTM, CDR2 ANQGSEA, per germline. The data were obtained in a study of T cells in Graves' hyperthyroidism and ophthalmopathy. The study, taken as a whole, reports: Ophthalmopathy prediction by the model preceded onset by a median about 6.3 months. Blood also contained most expanded thyroid clonotypes above 0.001.

Regions amplified from RNA transcripts were the TCR beta CDR3 regions. TCR CDR3 underwent first-round RT-PCR with the HTBI primer set. TCRdb analysed the multiplex PCR reads with MiXCR anew, one entry per CDR3 protein. Among over 500,000 distinct CDR3 sequences listed, about 46% were seen once. The source material was peripheral blood or thyroid tissue (not recorded which). This chain links TRBV29-1 with TRBJ2-2; 9 bases fit TRBD2. The clonotype originates from an adult woman with Graves' disease, either hyperthyroidism or ophthalmopathy (not recorded which). In DNA form, the CDR3 reads TGCAGCGTTGCTATTAGCGGGAGCTGGTACACCGGGGAGCTGTTTTTT. It translates to CSVAISGSWYTGELFF.